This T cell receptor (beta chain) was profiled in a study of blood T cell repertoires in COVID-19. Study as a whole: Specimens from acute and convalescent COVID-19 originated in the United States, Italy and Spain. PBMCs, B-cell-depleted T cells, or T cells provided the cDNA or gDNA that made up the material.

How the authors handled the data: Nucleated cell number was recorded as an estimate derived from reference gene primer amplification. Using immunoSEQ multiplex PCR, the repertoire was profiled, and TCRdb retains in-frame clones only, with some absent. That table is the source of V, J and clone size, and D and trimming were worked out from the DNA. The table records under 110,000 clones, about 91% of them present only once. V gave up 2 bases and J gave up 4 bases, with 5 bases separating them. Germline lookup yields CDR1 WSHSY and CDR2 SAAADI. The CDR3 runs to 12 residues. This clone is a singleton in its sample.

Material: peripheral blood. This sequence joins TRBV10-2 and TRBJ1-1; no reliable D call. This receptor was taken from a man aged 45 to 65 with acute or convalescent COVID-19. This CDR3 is CASSERGTEAFF. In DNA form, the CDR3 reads TGCGCCAGCAGTGAGCGGGGCACTGAAGCTTTCTTT.